This T cell receptor beta chain appears in the sequencing data of a study of blood T cell repertoires in COVID-19. In the study overall: COVID-19 samples from acute and convalescent phases originated in the United States, Italy and Spain.

In the study's own analysis: Reference gene primers were amplified, and this amplification served to estimate nucleated cell counts. Measured with immunoSEQ multiplex PCR; TCRdb has only the in-frame clones, and not every one. Clonal size and the V and J genes are those of that table, whereas D and trimming came from the DNA. The data hold about 670,000 clones, with 90% observed a single time. Germline loops: CDR1 MNHEY, CDR2 SMNVEV (reference sequence). Germline trimming cut 1 base from V and 3 bases from J; bases unmatched to any gene: 1. The CDR3 extends over 16 amino acids. The chain employs TRBV27 and TRBJ2-1; 12 bases are a match to TRBD2. The sequencing input was peripheral blood. This TCR derives from a woman between 18 and 30 years old with acute or convalescent COVID-19. The chain's CDR3 is CASSLLGLAGYNEQFF. Here the CDR3 DNA reads TGTGCCAGCAGTTTATTGGGACTAGCGGGCTACAATGAGCAGTTCTTC.